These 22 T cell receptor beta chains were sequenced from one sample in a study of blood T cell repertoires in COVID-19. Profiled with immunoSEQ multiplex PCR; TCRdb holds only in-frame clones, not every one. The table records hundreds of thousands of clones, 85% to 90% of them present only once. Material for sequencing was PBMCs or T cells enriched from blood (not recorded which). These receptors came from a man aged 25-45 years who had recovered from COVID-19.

The CDR3: CAWSAGRNQPQHF. The CDR3 DNA follows: TGTGCCTGGAGTGCTGGGCGCAATCAGCCCCAGCATTTT. The rearrangement links TRBV30 to TRBJ1-5; D call uncertain. Trimming left V 1 base short and J 2 bases short, with 6 bases between. Germline CDR1 GTSNPN, CDR2 SVGIG (reference sequence). The CDR3 loop spans 13 amino acids.

CDR3 sequence (DNA): TGTGCCAGTAGTAGGACCGGGAGTCGATCCTACAATGAGCAGTTCTTC. Protein: CASSRTGSRSYNEQFF. The chain employs TRBV19 and TRBJ2-1, with D maybe TRBD2 (6 bases). Trimming took off 4 bases at V and 1 base at J, with 14 bases between the two ends. This CDR3 has 16 amino acids. Per the germline V gene, CDR1 is LNHDA and CDR2 is SQIVND (reference sequence). The full variable domain, rest sourced from reference TRBV19 and TRBJ2-1, is DGGITQSPKYLFRKEGQNVTLSCEQNLNHDAMYWYRQDPGQGLRLIYYSQIVNDFQKGDIAEGYSVSREKKESFPLTVTSAQKNPTAFYLCASSRTGSRSYNEQFFGPGTRLTVL.

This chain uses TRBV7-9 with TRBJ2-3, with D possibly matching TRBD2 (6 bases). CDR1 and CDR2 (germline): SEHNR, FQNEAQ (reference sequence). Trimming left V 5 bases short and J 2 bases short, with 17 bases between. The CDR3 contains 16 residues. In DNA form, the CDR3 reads TGTGCCAGCAGCAACTCACTTAGCGGAGACACAGATACGCAGTATTTT. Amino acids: CASSNSLSGDTDTQYF. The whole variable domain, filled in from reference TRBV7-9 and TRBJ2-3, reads DTGVSQNPRHKITKRGQNVTFRCDPISEHNRLYWYRQTLGQGPEFLTYFQNEAQLEKSRLLSDRFSAERPKGSFSTLEIQRTEQGDSAMYLCASSNSLSGDTDTQYFGPGTRLTVL.

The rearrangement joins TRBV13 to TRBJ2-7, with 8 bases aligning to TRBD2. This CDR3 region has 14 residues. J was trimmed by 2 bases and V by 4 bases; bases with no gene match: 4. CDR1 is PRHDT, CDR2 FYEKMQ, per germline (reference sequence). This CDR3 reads CASSSTSDTYEQYF. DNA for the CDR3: TGTGCCAGCAGCTCGACTAGCGATACCTACGAGCAGTACTTC. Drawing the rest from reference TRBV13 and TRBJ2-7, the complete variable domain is AAGVIQSPRHLIKEKRETATLKCYPIPRHDTVYWYQQGPGQDPQFLISFYEKMQSDKGSIPDRFSAQQFSDYHSELNMSSLELGDSALYFCASSSTSDTYEQYFGPGTRLTVT.

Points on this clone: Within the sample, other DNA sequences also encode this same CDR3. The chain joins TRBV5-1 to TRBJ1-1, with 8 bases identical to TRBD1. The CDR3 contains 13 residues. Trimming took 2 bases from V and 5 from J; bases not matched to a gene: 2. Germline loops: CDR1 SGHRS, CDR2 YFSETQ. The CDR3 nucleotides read TGCGCCAGCAGCTTCACAGGGGGAACTGAAGCTTTCTTT. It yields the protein CASSFTGGTEAFF.

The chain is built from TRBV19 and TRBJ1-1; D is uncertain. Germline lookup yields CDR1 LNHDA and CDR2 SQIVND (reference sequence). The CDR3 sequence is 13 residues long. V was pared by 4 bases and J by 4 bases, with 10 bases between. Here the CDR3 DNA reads TGTGCCAGTAGTACTATAGAGGGCACTGAAGCTTTCTTT. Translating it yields CASSTIEGTEAFF.

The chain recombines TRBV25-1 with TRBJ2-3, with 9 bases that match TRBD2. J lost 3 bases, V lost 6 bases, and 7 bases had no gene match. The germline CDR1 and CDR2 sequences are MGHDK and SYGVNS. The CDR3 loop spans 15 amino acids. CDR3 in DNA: TGTGCCAGCAGCTTAGCGGGAGTGGGGACAGATACGCAGTATTTT. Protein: CASSLAGVGTDTQYF. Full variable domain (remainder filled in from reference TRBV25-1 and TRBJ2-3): EADIYQTPRYLVIGTGKKITLECSQTMGHDKMYWYQQDPGMELHLIHYSYGVNSTEKGDLSSESTVSRIRTEHFPLTLESARPSHTSQYLCASSLAGVGTDTQYFGPGTRLTVL.

CDR3 bases: TGTGCCAGCAGCTTAGCCGGGACAGGGTGGGAAAAACTGTTTTTT. This codes for CASSLAGTGWEKLFF. This rearrangement joins TRBV7-6 to TRBJ1-4, with 9 bases matching TRBD1. Germline CDR1 is SGHVS and CDR2 is FNYEAQ. Trimming took 0 bases from V and 8 from J; bases not matched to a gene: 4. The CDR3 has 15 residues.

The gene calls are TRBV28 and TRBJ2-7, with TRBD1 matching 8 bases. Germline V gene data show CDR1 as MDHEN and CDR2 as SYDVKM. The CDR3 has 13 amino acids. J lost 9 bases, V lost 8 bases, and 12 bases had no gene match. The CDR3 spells CASEGQGLGGQYF. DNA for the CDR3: TGTGCCAGCGAAGGACAGGGACTGGGGGGGCAGTACTTC.

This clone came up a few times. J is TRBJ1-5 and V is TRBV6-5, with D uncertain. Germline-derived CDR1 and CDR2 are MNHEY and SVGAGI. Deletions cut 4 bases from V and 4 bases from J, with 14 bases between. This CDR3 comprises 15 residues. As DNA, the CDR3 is TGTGCCAGCAGTTCGGTTGGGCTTGGGAATCAGCCCCAGCATTTT. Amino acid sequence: CASSSVGLGNQPQHF.

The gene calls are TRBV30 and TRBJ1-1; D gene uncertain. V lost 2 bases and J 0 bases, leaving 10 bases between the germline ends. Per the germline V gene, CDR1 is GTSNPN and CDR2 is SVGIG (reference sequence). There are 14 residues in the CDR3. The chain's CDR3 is CAWSSGPMNTEAFF. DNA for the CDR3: TGTGCCTGGAGTTCAGGTCCCATGAACACTGAAGCTTTCTTT. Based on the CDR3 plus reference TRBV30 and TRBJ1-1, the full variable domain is SQTIHQWPATLVQPVGSPLSLECTVEGTSNPNLYWYRQAAGRGLQLLFYSVGIGQISSEVPQNLSASRPQDRQFILSSKKLLLSDSGFYLCAWSSGPMNTEAFFGQGTRLTVV.

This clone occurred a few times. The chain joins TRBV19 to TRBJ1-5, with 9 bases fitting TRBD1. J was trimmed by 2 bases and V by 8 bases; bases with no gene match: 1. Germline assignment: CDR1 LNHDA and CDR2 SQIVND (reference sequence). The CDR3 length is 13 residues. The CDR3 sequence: CASWDRGNQPQHF. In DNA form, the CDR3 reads TGTGCCAGTTGGGACAGGGGCAATCAGCCCCAGCATTTT. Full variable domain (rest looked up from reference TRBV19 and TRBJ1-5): DGGITQSPKYLFRKEGQNVTLSCEQNLNHDAMYWYRQDPGQGLRLIYYSQIVNDFQKGDIAEGYSVSREKKESFPLTVTSAQKNPTAFYLCASWDRGNQPQHFGDGTRLSIL.

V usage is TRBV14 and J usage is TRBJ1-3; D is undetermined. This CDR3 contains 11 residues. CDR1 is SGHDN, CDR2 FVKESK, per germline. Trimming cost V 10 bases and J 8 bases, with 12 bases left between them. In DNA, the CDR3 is TGTGCCACCACACCCGGGGACACCATATATTTT. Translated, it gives CATTPGDTIYF.

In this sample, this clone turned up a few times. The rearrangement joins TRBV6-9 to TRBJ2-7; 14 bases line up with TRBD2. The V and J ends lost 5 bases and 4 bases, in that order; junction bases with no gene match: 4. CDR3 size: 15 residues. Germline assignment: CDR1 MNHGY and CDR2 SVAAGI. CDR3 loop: CASSPGTSGSYEQYF. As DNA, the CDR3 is TGTGCCAGCAGTCCCGGGACTAGCGGGAGTTACGAGCAGTACTTC.

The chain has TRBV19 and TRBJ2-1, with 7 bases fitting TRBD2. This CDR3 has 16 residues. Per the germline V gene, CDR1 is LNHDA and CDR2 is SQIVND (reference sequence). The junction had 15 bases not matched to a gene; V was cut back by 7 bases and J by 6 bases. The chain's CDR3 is CASNPSGTADFNEQFF. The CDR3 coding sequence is TGTGCCAGTAATCCCAGCGGGACCGCCGACTTCAATGAGCAGTTCTTC.

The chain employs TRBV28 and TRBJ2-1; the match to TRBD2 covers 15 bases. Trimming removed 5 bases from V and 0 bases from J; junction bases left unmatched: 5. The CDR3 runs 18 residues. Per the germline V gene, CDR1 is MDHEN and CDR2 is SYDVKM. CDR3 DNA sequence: TGTGCCAGCAGTCGAGGACTAGCGGGAGGGAGCTCCTACAATGAGCAGTTCTTC. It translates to CASSRGLAGGSSYNEQFF.

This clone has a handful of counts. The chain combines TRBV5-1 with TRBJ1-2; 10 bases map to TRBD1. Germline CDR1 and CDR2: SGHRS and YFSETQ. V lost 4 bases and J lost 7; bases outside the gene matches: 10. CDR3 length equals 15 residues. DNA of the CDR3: TGCGCCAGCAGCCCCGGGGACAGGGGATCCGGTGGCTACACCTTC. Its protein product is CASSPGDRGSGGYTF.

For the CDR3, the DNA is TGTGCCAGCAGCCCCCAAATAGCGGGGACTAGCGGGAACTCCTACGAGCAGTACTTC. It yields the protein CASSPQIAGTSGNSYEQYF. The chain carries TRBV7-6 and TRBJ2-7; 13 nucleotides line up with TRBD2. The germline V gene has CDR1 SGHVS and CDR2 FNYEAQ. With 5 bases clipped from V and 0 bases from J, the junction kept 13 bases outside the gene matches. The CDR3 covers 19 residues. Full variable domain (remainder filled in from reference TRBV7-6 and TRBJ2-7): GAGVSQSPRYKVTKRGQDVALRCDPISGHVSLYWYRQALGQGPEFLTYFNYEAQQDKSGLPNDRFSAERPEGSISTLTIQRTEQRDSAMYRCASSPQIAGTSGNSYEQYFGPGTRLTVT.

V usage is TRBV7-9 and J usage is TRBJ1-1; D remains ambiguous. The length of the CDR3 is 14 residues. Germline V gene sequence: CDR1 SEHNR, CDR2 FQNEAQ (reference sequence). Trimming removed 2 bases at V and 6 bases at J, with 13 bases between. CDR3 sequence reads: CASSLRTGYAEAFF. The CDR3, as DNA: TGTGCCAGCAGCTTACGTACGGGGTATGCTGAAGCTTTCTTT. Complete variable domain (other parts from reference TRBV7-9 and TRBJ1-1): DTGVSQNPRHKITKRGQNVTFRCDPISEHNRLYWYRQTLGQGPEFLTYFQNEAQLEKSRLLSDRFSAERPKGSFSTLEIQRTEQGDSAMYLCASSLRTGYAEAFFGQGTRLTVV.

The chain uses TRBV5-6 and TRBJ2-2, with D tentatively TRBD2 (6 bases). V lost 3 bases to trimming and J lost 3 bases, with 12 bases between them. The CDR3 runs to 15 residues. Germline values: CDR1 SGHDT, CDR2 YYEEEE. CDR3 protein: CASSYSGAYTGELFF. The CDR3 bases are TGTGCCAGCAGCTATAGCGGAGCCTACACCGGGGAGCTGTTTTTT.

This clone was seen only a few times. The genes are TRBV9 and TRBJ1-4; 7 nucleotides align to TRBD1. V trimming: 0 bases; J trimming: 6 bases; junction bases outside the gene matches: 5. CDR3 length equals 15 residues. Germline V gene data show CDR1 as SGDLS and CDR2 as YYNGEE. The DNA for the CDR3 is TGTGCCAGCAGCGTAGGAGACAGGGACCATGAAAAACTGTTTTTT. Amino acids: CASSVGDRDHEKLFF. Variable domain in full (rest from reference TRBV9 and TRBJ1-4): DSGVTQTPKHLITATGQRVTLRCSPRSGDLSVYWYQQSLDQGLQFLIQYYNGEERAKGNILERFSAQQFPDLHSELNLSSLELGDSALYFCASSVGDRDHEKLFFGSGTQLSVL.

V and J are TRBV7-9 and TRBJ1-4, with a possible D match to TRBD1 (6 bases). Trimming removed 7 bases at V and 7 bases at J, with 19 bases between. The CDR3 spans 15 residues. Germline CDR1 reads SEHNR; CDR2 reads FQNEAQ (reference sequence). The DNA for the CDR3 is TGTGCCAGCACCTCTTTCAATTTGGACAGTGAAAAACTGTTTTTT. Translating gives CASTSFNLDSEKLFF.